Following are 13 T cell receptor beta chains from one sample sequenced in a study of blood T cell repertoires in COVID-19. Sequenced by immunoSEQ multiplex PCR; TCRdb stores in-frame clones only, minus some. The profile shows around 220,000 clones, approximately 79% of them singletons. Specimen: peripheral blood. The receptor source for this set is a woman between 35 and 50 years old with active or convalescent COVID-19.

This chain uses TRBV11-2 with TRBJ1-5; TRBD1 is a possible D gene (5 bases). V was pared by 4 bases and J by 2 bases, with 9 bases between. The germline gives CDR1 SGHAT, CDR2 FQNNGV. The CDR3 has 14 residues. The CDR3 DNA sequence: TGTGCCAGCAGCTGGGGGGGAGGCAATCAGCCCCAGCATTTT. The encoded protein is CASSWGGGNQPQHF.

The chain recombines TRBV4-1 with TRBJ2-5, with 9 bases fitting TRBD1. From germline, CDR1 is MGHRA and CDR2 YSYEKL. CDR3 length equals 13 residues. V lost 5 bases and J lost 4; bases outside the gene matches: 2. The CDR3 DNA is TGCGCCAGCAGCGTGACAGGGGGAGAGACCCAGTACTTC. Protein product: CASSVTGGETQYF.

The V call is TRBV30, the J call TRBJ2-1; D possibly corresponds to TRBD1 (6 bases). The CDR3 spans 13 residues. Germline V lookup: CDR1 GTSNPN, CDR2 SVGIG (reference sequence). V was pared by 4 bases and J by 2 bases, with 9 bases between. In DNA, the CDR3 is TGTGCCTGGACTGGGACACCCTACAATGAGCAGTTCTTC. It yields the protein CAWTGTPYNEQFF.

The chain recombines TRBV2 with TRBJ1-4; TRBD1 might be the D (5 bases). Germline V gene data show CDR1 as SNHLY and CDR2 as FYNNEI. CDR3 length: 15 residues. Deletions cut 5 bases from V and 0 bases from J, with 10 bases between. CDR3 DNA sequence: TGTGCCAGCAGTCCCGACAGTGCAACTAATGAAAAACTGTTTTTT. Its protein product is CASSPDSATNEKLFF.

In this sample, this clone turned up a few times. The V call is TRBV6-4, the J call TRBJ1-1, with a possible D match to TRBD1 (6 bases). Per germline, CDR1 MRHNA and CDR2 SNTAGT. The V end was cut by 6 bases, the J end by 0 bases, with 17 bases between. CDR3 length equals 16 residues. CDR3 coding DNA: TGTGCCAGCAGCCGGACCCCCCAGGGGATGAACACTGAAGCTTTCTTT. This translates into CASSRTPQGMNTEAFF.

This clone was detected only a few times. V is TRBV6-6 and J is TRBJ1-1, with 9 bases aligning to TRBD1. The CDR3 runs 15 residues. The trim removed 7 bases at V and 6 bases at J, leaving 12 bases unmatched. Germline values: CDR1 MNHNY, CDR2 SVGAGI (reference sequence). CDR3 DNA: TGTGCCAGCAAACCCTCCGGACAGGGGACGTCTGAAGCTTTCTTT. It encodes CASKPSGQGTSEAFF.

This chain joins TRBV24-1 and TRBJ2-2, with 10 positions matching TRBD2. The CDR3 is 16 amino acids. V trimming: 5 bases; J trimming: 2 bases; junction bases outside the gene matches: 4. The germline V gene has CDR1 KGHDR and CDR2 SFDVKD. The CDR3 is CATSGKRGGNTGELFF. The CDR3 bases are TGTGCCACCAGTGGGAAGCGGGGGGGAAACACCGGGGAGCTGTTTTTT.

This clone is a singleton in its sample. V gene TRBV5-4 combines with J gene TRBJ2-7; TRBD1 agrees at 8 bases. With V trimmed by 2 bases and J by 7 bases, 5 bases remained unmatched. This CDR3 has 13 amino acids. Germline V gives CDR1 SGHNT, CDR2 YYREEE (reference sequence). The CDR3 coding sequence is TGTGCCAGCAGCTTCCAGGGGGCGAGGGAGCAGTACTTC. This sequence encodes CASSFQGAREQYF.

The chain joins TRBV29-1 to TRBJ2-2; D possibly corresponds to TRBD2 (5 bases). CDR1 and CDR2 (germline): SQVTM, ANQGSEA. The CDR3 extends over 14 amino acids. Trimming shortened V by 6 bases and J by 4 bases, and 15 bases separated the two germline ends. The CDR3 coding sequence is TGCAGCGTATCCACTAGTTGGGGCACCGGGGAGCTGTTTTTT. Its translation is CSVSTSWGTGELFF.

The CDR3 DNA reads TGTGCCAGCAGCCCGACAGGGGCGCTTGTCTATGGCTACACCTTC. It specifies CASSPTGALVYGYTF. The chain employs TRBV5-5 and TRBJ1-2; 8 bases are shared with TRBD1. With V trimmed by 4 bases and J by 4 bases, 9 bases remained unmatched. The germline V gene has CDR1 SGHKS and CDR2 YYEKEE (reference sequence). The length of the CDR3 is 15 residues.

This chain connects TRBV30 to TRBJ1-1; tentatively, D is TRBD1 (5 bases). V lost 2 bases and J lost 8, with 12 bases in between. This CDR3 is built from 12 residues. Germline V lookup: CDR1 GTSNPN, CDR2 SVGIG (reference sequence). The CDR3 DNA is TGTGCCTGGAGTTCACGACAGCTGGAAGCTTTCTTT. This codes for CAWSSRQLEAFF.

V is TRBV23-1 and J is TRBJ1-1; tentatively, D is TRBD1 (5 bases). TRBV23-1 is an ORF, with its function uncertain. The CDR3 contains 14 residues. The V and J ends lost 2 bases and 0 bases respectively, with 7 bases between them. CDR3 residues: CASSQPGLNTEAFF. Written as DNA, the CDR3 is TGCGCCAGCAGTCAACCAGGGTTGAACACTGAAGCTTTCTTT.

CDR3 in DNA: TGCGCCAGCAGCCAGAGGGTCGACGAGCAGTACTTC. As protein: CASSQRVDEQYF. The V call is TRBV4-1, the J call TRBJ2-7, with a weak D call TRBD2 (5 bases). With 3 bases removed from V and 5 bases from J, the gap between germline ends came to 8 bases. The CDR3 totals 12 residues. CDR1 MGHRA and CDR2 YSYEKL come from the germline V gene.